This TCR beta chain was identified in a study of blood T cell repertoires in COVID-19. Study at large: The United States, Italy and Spain were the sources of the acute and convalescent COVID-19 samples. From T cells, B-cell-depleted T cells, or PBMCs came the material, which was cDNA or gDNA.

V was pared by 3 bases and J by 3 bases, with 7 bases between. This CDR3 comprises 13 residues. Germline values: CDR1 SGDLS, CDR2 YYNGEE. As originally analysed: Reference gene primer amplification gave nucleated cell count estimates. Produced via immunoSEQ multiplex PCR; TCRdb's table is partial and in-frame only. V, J and clone size derive from that table, while D and trimming were established from the DNA sequence. Seen here are 150,000 or so clones, approximately 90% observed once, and the top ten hold around an eighth. Sequenced: peripheral blood. V usage is TRBV9 and J usage is TRBJ1-5, with unresolved D. This TCR came from a man aged 18 to 29 with COVID-19, enrolled during active disease. The CDR3 region is CASSADTNQPQHF. The CDR3 nucleotides are TGTGCCAGCAGCGCAGACACCAATCAGCCCCAGCATTTT.